This passage covers 25 T cell receptor beta chains from one sample sequenced in a study of blood T cells in healthy people across ages. Using a J-beta primer mix together with a sample-barcoded 5' primer, a second PCR was run for about 6 to 12 cycles. TCRdb itself ran the 5' RACE reads through MiXCR, one entry per CDR3 protein. The data hold 800,000 or so distinct CDR3 sequences, with about half observed a single time. Sequencing input: blood. These TCRs come from an elderly man in good health.

The V and J genes are TRBV29-1 and TRBJ2-5; TRBD1 might be the D (5 bases). CDR1 is SQVTM, CDR2 ANQGSEA, per germline. Trimming took off 2 bases at V and 5 bases at J, with 12 bases between the two ends. The CDR3 length is 13 residues. CDR3 DNA: TGCAGCGTTGAACAGGGAATGGGGGAGACCCAGTACTTC. Translation: CSVEQGMGETQYF.

The V call is TRBV4-2, the J call TRBJ2-7, with D perhaps TRBD2 (5 bases). The germline V gene encodes CDR1 LGHNA and CDR2 YNFKEQ. The CDR3 is made up of 16 amino acids. Deletions cut 2 bases from V and 7 bases from J, with 21 bases between. The CDR3 nucleotides read TGTGCCAGCAGCCAAAGCCCACGCGGGCGGTTGAGGGAGCAGTACTTC. Amino acids: CASSQSPRGRLREQYF.

V is TRBV28 and J is TRBJ2-3; 12 bases are shared with TRBD2. After removal of 5 bases from V and 6 bases from J, the junction contained 9 bases not matched to a gene. CDR1 MDHEN and CDR2 SYDVKM come from the germline V gene. The CDR3 runs 16 residues. The CDR3 nucleotides are TGTGCCAGCAGTCAGACTAGCGGGAGAAAGGCCGATACGCAGTATTTT. Translation: CASSQTSGRKADTQYF.

This rearrangement joins TRBV15 to TRBJ2-1, with D maybe TRBD2 (5 bases). Between the trimmed V and J ends, which lost 0 bases and 5 bases, there was a span of 8 bases. The CDR3 is 14 residues long. The germline CDR1 and CDR2 sequences are LNHNV and YYDKDF (reference sequence). CDR3 DNA sequence: TGTGCCACCAGCAGAGACCCGCGGGACAATGAGCAGTTCTTC. It encodes CATSRDPRDNEQFF.

The gene calls are TRBV28 and TRBJ2-6; 7 bases are shared with TRBD1. V gave up 7 bases and J gave up 0 bases; unmatched junction bases: 9. This CDR3 is 17 amino acids long. Germline CDR1 is MDHEN and CDR2 is SYDVKM. The CDR3 nucleotides are TGTGCCAGCACCGCAACAGGGGACAGCTCTGGGGCCAACGTCCTGACTTTC. Translation: CASTATGDSSGANVLTF.

This chain links TRBV29-1 with TRBJ2-5; TRBD1 aligns across 7 bases. The CDR3 extends over 13 amino acids. Per the germline V gene, CDR1 is SQVTM and CDR2 is ANQGSEA. Unmatched junction bases numbered 7, after V lost 4 bases and J lost 5 bases. The CDR3 region has the DNA TGCAGCGTTGGTCCAGGGGGTGTGGAGACCCAGTACTTC. This encodes CSVGPGGVETQYF.

In this sample, this clonotype turned up a few times. The rearrangement joins TRBV20-1 to TRBJ2-1, with 7 bases that match TRBD2. The CDR3 is 13 residues long. The V gene's germline CDR1 is DFQATT and CDR2 SNEGSKA (reference sequence). Unmatched junction bases numbered 3, after V lost 3 bases and J lost 4 bases. The CDR3 coding sequence is TGCAGTGCTAGCAAGCGGGGTTACAATGAGCAGTTCTTC. It codes for CSASKRGYNEQFF.

The V call is TRBV7-8, the J call TRBJ1-2; D gene ambiguous. CDR3 length: 13 amino acids. Trimming left V 4 bases short and J 7 bases short, with 13 bases between. Germline CDR1 reads SGHVS; CDR2 reads FQNEAQ. The CDR3 DNA sequence: TGTGCCAGCAGCTCTTTGACCCACCCTGGCTACACCTTC. Translating gives CASSSLTHPGYTF.

Details on this clonotype: At one boundary the junction diverges from the germline segment, which might be a read error. V and J are TRBV7-2 and TRBJ2-1; 10 bases are shared with TRBD2. The CDR3 covers 18 residues. Germline V CDR1 and CDR2: SGHTA, FQGNSA. CDR3 protein: CASSLDLRGLATYNGQFF. CDR3 coding DNA: TGTGCCAGCAGCTTAGATCTTAGGGGACTAGCGACTTACAATGGGCAGTTCTTC.

Notes on this clonotype: A much larger clone lies a single base off, so this may be a read error. V is TRBV5-1 and J is TRBJ1-2; TRBD1 agrees at 10 bases. The germline CDR1 and CDR2 sequences are SGHRS and YFSETQ. CDR3 length: 14 amino acids. The CDR3 DNA reads TGCGCCAGCAGCTTTGAGACAGGGGGCTATAGCTACACCTTC. Its translation is CASSFETGGYSYTF.

This clonotype has a handful of counts. The V call is TRBV11-3, the J call TRBJ2-1; 11 nucleotides agree with TRBD2. Germline V lookup: CDR1 SGHNT, CDR2 YENEEA. The CDR3 is 16 amino acids. Losses at the gene ends were 2 bases for V and 10 bases for J; bases not matched to a gene: 10. CDR3 amino acids: CASSLSGSGGAREQFF. As DNA, the CDR3 is TGTGCCAGCAGCTTAAGTGGTAGCGGGGGGGCTAGGGAGCAGTTCTTC.

The rearrangement joins TRBV6-2 or TRBV6-3 to TRBJ2-7; TRBD1 aligns across 7 bases. Germline loops: CDR1 MNHEY, CDR2 SVGEGT. CDR3 length: 16 residues. J gave up 3 bases and V 6 bases, and 14 bases lay outside the gene matches. The CDR3 DNA reads as TGTGCCAGCAGCCATCTCTATGGACAGGCCCGCTACGAGCAGTACTTC. Amino acids: CASSHLYGQARYEQYF.

The gene calls are TRBV4-3 and TRBJ2-3; D possibly matches TRBD1 or TRBD2 (5 bases each). V was clipped by 0 bases and J by 4 bases, with 11 bases between them. This CDR3 comprises 15 residues. CDR1 is LGHNA, CDR2 YSLEER, per germline. The CDR3 DNA is TGCGCCAGCAGCCAAGACAGCCAGGGAGCAGATACGCAGTATTTT. Its protein is CASSQDSQGADTQYF.

Of note for this clonotype: A much larger clone lies a single base off, so this may be a read error. V gene TRBV6-5 combines with J gene TRBJ2-4; the D gene could be TRBD1 or TRBD2 (5 bases each). The end of the DNA is better explained by TRBJ2-7, so the J call may be wrong. CDR1 is MNHEY, CDR2 SVGAGI, per germline. The CDR3 has 18 amino acids. The CDR3 region has the DNA TGTGCCAGCAGTTACTCGGAGTCGGGACGGATCCACTACTACGAGCAGTACTTC. It yields the protein CASSYSESGRIHYYEQYF.

In this sample, this clonotype turned up many times. The chain combines TRBV29-1 with TRBJ2-5; D not resolved. Germline-derived CDR1 and CDR2 are SQVTM and ANQGSEA. V lost 3 bases and J 4 bases, leaving 6 bases between the germline ends. This CDR3 is built from 11 residues. CDR3 residues: CSVDSRETQYF. The DNA of the CDR3 is TGCAGCGTTGACAGCCGAGAGACCCAGTACTTC.

The chain links TRBV7-2 to TRBJ2-2; 11 bases map to TRBD2. Germline values: CDR1 SGHTA, CDR2 FQGNSA. There are 19 residues in the CDR3. Unmatched junction bases numbered 12, after V lost 2 bases and J lost 4 bases. The CDR3 sequence is CASSLKLLAGGGSTGELFF. The CDR3 DNA sequence: TGTGCCAGCAGCTTAAAGTTGCTAGCGGGGGGAGGAAGCACCGGGGAGCTGTTTTTT.

The chain is built from TRBV24-1 and TRBJ2-1; 9 bases line up with TRBD2. The CDR3 has 15 residues. Looked up from germline, CDR1 is KGHDR and CDR2 is SFDVKD. V dropped 3 bases and J dropped 3; count of bases not matched to a gene: 2. The CDR3 DNA reads as TGTGCCACCAGTGATAGCGGGAGGTTCTACAATGAGCAGTTCTTC. It encodes CATSDSGRFYNEQFF.

The chain couples TRBV11-2 to TRBJ1-2; D is undetermined. The CDR3 is made up of 14 amino acids. V was clipped by 0 bases and J by 0 bases, with 5 bases between them. Germline V gene sequence: CDR1 SGHAT, CDR2 FQNNGV. The CDR3 sequence: CASSLEWANYGYTF. DNA for the CDR3: TGTGCCAGCAGCTTAGAATGGGCTAACTATGGCTACACCTTC.

V usage is TRBV20-1 and J usage is TRBJ2-4; D gene uncertain. V was shortened by 6 bases and J by 2 bases, with 17 bases between the two germline ends. The CDR3 is made up of 15 amino acids. CDR1 is DFQATT and CDR2 is SNEGSKA in the germline V gene (reference sequence). The CDR3 nucleotides are TGCAGTGCCACCGGGCTAGTGGGTACCAAAAACATTCAGTACTTC. This encodes CSATGLVGTKNIQYF.

This sequence joins TRBV10-3 and TRBJ2-7, with a possible D match to TRBD2 (5 bases). Looked up from germline, CDR1 is ENHRY and CDR2 is SYGVKD. The CDR3 consists of 12 residues. Trimming pared 2 bases from V and 4 bases from J, leaving 6 bases between. The CDR3 reads CAISEEGYEQYF. The CDR3 bases are TGTGCCATCAGTGAGGAGGGATACGAGCAGTACTTC.

This clonotype was observed a few times. The chain combines TRBV5-1 with TRBJ2-1, with 8 bases that match TRBD2. Germline loops: CDR1 SGHRS, CDR2 YFSETQ. The CDR3 length is 16 residues. Germline trimming cut 4 bases from V and 6 bases from J; bases unmatched to any gene: 12. CDR3 DNA: TGCGCCAGCAGCCAGGGCGGGTTAGCGGGGATCAATGAGCAGTTCTTC. Amino acid sequence: CASSQGGLAGINEQFF.

The chain recombines TRBV10-3 with TRBJ1-5; no clear D gene. This CDR3 contains 13 residues. CDR1 and CDR2 from the germline V gene are ENHRY and SYGVKD. V was shortened by 3 bases and J by 4 bases, with 7 bases between the two germline ends. CDR3 region: CAISERENQPQHF. The CDR3 coding sequence is TGTGCCATCAGTGAACGGGAGAATCAGCCCCAGCATTTT.

A word on this clonotype: The junction and the germline gene differ at one end; a read error may be behind it. This chain connects TRBV12-3 or TRBV12-4 to TRBJ2-7; D possibly corresponds to TRBD1 (5 bases). The CDR3 consists of 14 residues. CDR3 nucleotides: TGTGCCAACAGTTTAGCTCAGGGATCCTACGAGCAGTACTTC. It codes for CANSLAQGSYEQYF.

The chain has TRBV20-1 and TRBJ2-1; D is uncertain. V was cut by 0 bases and J by 8 bases, with 14 bases left in between. Germline V gene data show CDR1 as DFQATT and CDR2 as SNEGSKA (reference sequence). This CDR3 contains 14 residues. CDR3 coding DNA: TGCAGTGCTAGAGAGGTTCTAGTATTCGATGAGCAGTTCTTC. It codes for CSAREVLVFDEQFF.

A few counts support this clonotype. This sequence joins TRBV20-1 and TRBJ2-4; 16 bases agree with TRBD2. V lost 5 bases and J lost 1; bases outside the gene matches: 11. Germline assignment: CDR1 DFQATT and CDR2 SNEGSKA (reference sequence). The CDR3 is 19 amino acids. The CDR3 DNA reads TGCAGTGCTGTTCCGGAGGGACTAGCGGGAGGGCCCGCCAAAAACATTCAGTACTTC. Translated: CSAVPEGLAGGPAKNIQYF.